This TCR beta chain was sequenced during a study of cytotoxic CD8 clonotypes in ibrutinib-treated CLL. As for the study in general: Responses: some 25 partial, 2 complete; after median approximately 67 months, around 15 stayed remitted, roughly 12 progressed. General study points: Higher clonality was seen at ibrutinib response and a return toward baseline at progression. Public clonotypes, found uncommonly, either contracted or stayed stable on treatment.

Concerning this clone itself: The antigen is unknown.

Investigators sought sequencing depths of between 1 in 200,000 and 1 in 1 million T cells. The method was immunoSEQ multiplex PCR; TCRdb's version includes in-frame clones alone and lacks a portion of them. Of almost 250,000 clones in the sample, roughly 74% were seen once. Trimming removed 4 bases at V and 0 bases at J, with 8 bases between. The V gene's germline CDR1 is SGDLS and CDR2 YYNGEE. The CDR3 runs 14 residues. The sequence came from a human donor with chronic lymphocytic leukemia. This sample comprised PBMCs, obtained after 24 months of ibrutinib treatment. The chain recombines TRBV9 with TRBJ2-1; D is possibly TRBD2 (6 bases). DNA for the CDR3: TGTGCCAGCAGCAAGGAGGGCTCCTACAATGAGCAGTTCTTC. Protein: CASSKEGSYNEQFF.